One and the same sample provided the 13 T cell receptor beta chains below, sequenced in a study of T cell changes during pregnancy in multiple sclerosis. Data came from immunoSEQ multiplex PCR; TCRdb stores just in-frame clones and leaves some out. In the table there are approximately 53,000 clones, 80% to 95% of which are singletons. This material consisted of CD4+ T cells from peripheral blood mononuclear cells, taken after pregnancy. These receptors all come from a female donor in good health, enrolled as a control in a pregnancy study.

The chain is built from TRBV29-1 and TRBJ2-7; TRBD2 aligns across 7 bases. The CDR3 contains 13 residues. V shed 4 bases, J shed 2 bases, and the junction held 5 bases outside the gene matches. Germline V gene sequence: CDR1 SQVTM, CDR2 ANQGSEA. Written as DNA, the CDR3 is TGCAGCGTTGCTCTGCGGGAGCCCTACGAGCAGTACTTC. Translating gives CSVALREPYEQYF.

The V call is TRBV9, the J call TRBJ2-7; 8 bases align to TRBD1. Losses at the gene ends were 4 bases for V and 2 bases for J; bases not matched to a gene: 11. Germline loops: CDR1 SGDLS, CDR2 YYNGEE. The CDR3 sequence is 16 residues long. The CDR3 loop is CASSPYGQGGPYEQYF. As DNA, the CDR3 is TGTGCCAGCAGCCCCTATGGACAGGGAGGACCCTACGAGCAGTACTTC.

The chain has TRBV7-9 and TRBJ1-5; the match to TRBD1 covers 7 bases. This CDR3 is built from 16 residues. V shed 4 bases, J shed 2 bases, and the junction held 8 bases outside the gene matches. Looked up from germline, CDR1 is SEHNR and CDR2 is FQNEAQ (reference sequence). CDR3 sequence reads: CASSSTTGAGNQPQHF. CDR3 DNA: TGTGCCAGCAGCTCCACCACAGGGGCGGGCAATCAGCCCCAGCATTTT.

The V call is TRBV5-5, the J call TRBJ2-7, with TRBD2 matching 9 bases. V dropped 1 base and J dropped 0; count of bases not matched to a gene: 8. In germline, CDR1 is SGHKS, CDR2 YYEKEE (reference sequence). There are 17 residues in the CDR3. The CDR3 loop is CASSLTRASGDSYEQYF. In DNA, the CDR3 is TGTGCCAGCAGCTTGACAAGGGCTAGCGGGGACTCCTACGAGCAGTACTTC.

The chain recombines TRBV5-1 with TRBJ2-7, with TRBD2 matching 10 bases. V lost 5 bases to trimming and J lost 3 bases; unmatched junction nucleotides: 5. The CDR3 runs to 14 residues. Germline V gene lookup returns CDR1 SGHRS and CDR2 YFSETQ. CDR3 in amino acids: CASSNPSGGYEQYF. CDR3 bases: TGCGCCAGCAGTAACCCTAGCGGGGGCTACGAGCAGTACTTC.

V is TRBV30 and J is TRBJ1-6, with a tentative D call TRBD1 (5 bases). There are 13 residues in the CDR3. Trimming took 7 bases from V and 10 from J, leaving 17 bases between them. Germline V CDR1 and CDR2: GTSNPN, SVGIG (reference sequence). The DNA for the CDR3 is TGTGCCTCTTTACTGGGGCTTGGGTCACCCCTCCACTTT. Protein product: CASLLGLGSPLHF.

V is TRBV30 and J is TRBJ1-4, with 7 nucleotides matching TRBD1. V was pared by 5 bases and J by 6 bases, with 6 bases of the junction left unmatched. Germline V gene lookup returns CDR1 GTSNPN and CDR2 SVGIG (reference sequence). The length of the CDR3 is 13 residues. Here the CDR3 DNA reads TGTGCCTGGGCTACAGGGGTGGATGAAAAACTGTTTTTT. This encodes CAWATGVDEKLFF. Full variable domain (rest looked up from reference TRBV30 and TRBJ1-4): SQTIHQWPATLVQPVGSPLSLECTVEGTSNPNLYWYRQAAGRGLQLLFYSVGIGQISSEVPQNLSASRPQDRQFILSSKKLLLSDSGFYLCAWATGVDEKLFFGSGTQLSVL.

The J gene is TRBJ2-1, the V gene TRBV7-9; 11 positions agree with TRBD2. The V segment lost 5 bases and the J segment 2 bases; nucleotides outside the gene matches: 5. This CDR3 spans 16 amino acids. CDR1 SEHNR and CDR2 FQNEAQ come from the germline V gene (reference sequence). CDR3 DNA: TGTGCCAGCAGCACTAGCGGGAGTCGTACCTACAATGAGCAGTTCTTC. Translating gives CASSTSGSRTYNEQFF.

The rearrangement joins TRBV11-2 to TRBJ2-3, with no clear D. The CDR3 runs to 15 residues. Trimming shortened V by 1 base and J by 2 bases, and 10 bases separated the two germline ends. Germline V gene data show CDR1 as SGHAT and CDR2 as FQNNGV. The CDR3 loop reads CASSLGSQPTDTQYF. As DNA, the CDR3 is TGTGCCAGCAGCTTAGGCAGTCAACCCACAGATACGCAGTATTTT.

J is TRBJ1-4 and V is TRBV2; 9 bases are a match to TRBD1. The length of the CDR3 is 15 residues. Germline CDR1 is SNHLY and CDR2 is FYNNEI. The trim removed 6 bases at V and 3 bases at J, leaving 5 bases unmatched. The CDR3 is CASRTQGAANEKLFF. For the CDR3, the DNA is TGTGCCAGCAGAACACAGGGGGCGGCTAATGAAAAACTGTTTTTT. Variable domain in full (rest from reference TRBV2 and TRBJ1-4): EPEVTQTPSHQVTQMGQEVILRCVPISNHLYFYWYRQILGQKVEFLVSFYNNEISEKSEIFDDQFSVERPDGSNFTLKIRSTKLEDSAMYFCASRTQGAANEKLFFGSGTQLSVL.

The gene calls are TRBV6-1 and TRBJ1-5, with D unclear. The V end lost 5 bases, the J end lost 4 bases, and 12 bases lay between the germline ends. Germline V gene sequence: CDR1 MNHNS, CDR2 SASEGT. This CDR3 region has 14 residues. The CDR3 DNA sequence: TGTGCCAGCAGTCTACAGAGCTTTAATCAGCCCCAGCATTTT. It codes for CASSLQSFNQPQHF.

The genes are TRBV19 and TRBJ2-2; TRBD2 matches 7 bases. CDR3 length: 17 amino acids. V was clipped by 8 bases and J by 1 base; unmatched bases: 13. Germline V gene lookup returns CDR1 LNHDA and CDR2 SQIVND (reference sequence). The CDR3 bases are TGTGCCAGTGCCAAGGGTGGGGGGGTACAGAACACCGGGGAGCTGTTTTTT. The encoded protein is CASAKGGGVQNTGELFF.

The CDR3 DNA follows: TGTGCCAGCTCACCAAGGCTCGTAGCGGGAGGCAAAAACATTCAGTACTTC. Encoded protein: CASSPRLVAGGKNIQYF. V gene TRBV18 combines with J gene TRBJ2-4; TRBD2 matches 10 bases. Germline CDR1 KGHSH, CDR2 LQKENI. The junction had 7 bases not matched to a gene; V was cut back by 2 bases and J by 3 bases. The CDR3 has 17 residues.